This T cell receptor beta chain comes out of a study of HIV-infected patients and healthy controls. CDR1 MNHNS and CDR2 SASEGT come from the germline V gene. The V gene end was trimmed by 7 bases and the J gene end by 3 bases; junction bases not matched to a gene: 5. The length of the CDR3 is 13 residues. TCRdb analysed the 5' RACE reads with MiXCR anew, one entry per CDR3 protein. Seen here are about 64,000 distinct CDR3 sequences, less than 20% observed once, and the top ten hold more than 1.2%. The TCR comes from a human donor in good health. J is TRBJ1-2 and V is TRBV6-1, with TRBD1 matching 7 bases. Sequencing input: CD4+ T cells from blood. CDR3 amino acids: CASTWGQYYGYTF. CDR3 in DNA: TGTGCCAGCACCTGGGGACAGTACTATGGCTACACCTTC.